The rows below give T cell receptor beta chains drawn from one sample of a study of beta chain features in type 1 diabetes. Only in-frame clones appear in the TCRdb table, and some are missing; sequencing was by immunoSEQ multiplex PCR. This table has 900,000 or so clones, 15% to 20% appearing once. Specimen: naive CD4+ T cells from blood. The receptors here all came from a woman younger than 35 in good health. Both conserved end residues are part of each CDR3. Each record gives: D gene, clone size, J gene, V gene, CDR3 protein, CDR3 DNA. D genes are given only for firm matches. Not all rows give a size; the values are once, few, many and, for expanded clones, a class.

D gene: TRBD2
clone size: few
J gene: TRBJ2-7
V gene: TRBV16
CDR3 protein: CASSEGRGRSFFGQYF
CDR3 DNA: TGTGCCAGCAGCGAAGGACGCGGGAGGTCCTTCTTTGGGCAGTACTTC

D gene: NA
clone size: NA
J gene: TRBJ1-1
V gene: TRBV5-1
CDR3 protein: CASSLLLSTEAFF
CDR3 DNA: TGCGCCAGCAGCTTGTTGTTGAGTACTGAAGCTTTCTTT

D gene: NA
clone size: NA
J gene: TRBJ2-7
V gene: TRBV21-1
CDR3 protein: CASSKGHGTVTPRSEQYF
CDR3 DNA: TGTGCCAGCAGCAAGGGGCACGGTACCGTTACCCCACGAAGCGAGCAGTACTTC

D gene: TRBD2
clone size: few
J gene: TRBJ2-5
V gene: TRBV5-1
CDR3 protein: CASSPRGLGVGGGETQYF
CDR3 DNA: TGCGCCAGCAGCCCGCGGGGACTAGGGGTCGGAGGTGGAGAGACCCAGTACTTC

D gene: TRBD1
clone size: NA
J gene: TRBJ1-3
V gene: TRBV7-2
CDR3 protein: CASSLFLTGVSGNTIYF
CDR3 DNA: TGTGCCAGCAGCTTATTTTTGACAGGGGTTTCTGGAAACACCATATATTTT

D gene: NA
clone size: few
J gene: TRBJ1-2
V gene: TRBV27
CDR3 protein: CASKKGADYGYTF
CDR3 DNA: TGTGCCAGCAAAAAAGGGGCAGACTATGGCTACACCTTC

D gene: NA
clone size: NA
J gene: TRBJ2-7
V gene: TRBV15
CDR3 protein: CATSRDLGPNEQYF
CDR3 DNA: TGTGCCACCAGCAGAGATCTAGGGCCCAACGAGCAGTACTTC

D gene: TRBD1
clone size: NA
J gene: TRBJ1-2
V gene: TRBV4-3
CDR3 protein: CASRKAQTGGYGYTF
CDR3 DNA: TGCGCCAGCAGAAAGGCGCAGACAGGGGGGTATGGCTACACCTTC

D gene: TRBD2
clone size: few
J gene: TRBJ2-1
V gene: TRBV14
CDR3 protein: CASSRMFGLANNEQFF
CDR3 DNA: TGTGCCAGCAGCCGGATGTTCGGACTAGCGAACAATGAGCAGTTCTTC

D gene: TRBD2
clone size: NA
J gene: TRBJ2-7
V gene: TRBV5-4
CDR3 protein: CASSLGLADYEQYF
CDR3 DNA: TGTGCCAGCAGCTTGGGACTAGCGGACTACGAGCAGTACTTC

D gene: NA
clone size: few
J gene: TRBJ1-2
V gene: TRBV6-5
CDR3 protein: CASSYSAFQYYGYTF
CDR3 DNA: TGTGCCAGCAGTTACTCTGCCTTCCAGTACTATGGCTACACCTTC

D gene: TRBD1
clone size: few
J gene: TRBJ2-7
V gene: TRBV5-1
CDR3 protein: CASSWSGDRGDEQYF
CDR3 DNA: TGCGCCAGCAGCTGGAGCGGGGACAGGGGCGACGAGCAGTACTTC

D gene: TRBD1
clone size: NA
J gene: TRBJ2-2
V gene: TRBV5-6
CDR3 protein: CASSFLDRGSGELFF
CDR3 DNA: TGTGCCAGCAGCTTCCTGGACAGGGGGTCCGGGGAGCTGTTTTTT

D gene: NA
clone size: few
J gene: TRBJ1-4
V gene: TRBV4-2
CDR3 protein: CASSQVTASTTNEKLFF
CDR3 DNA: TGTGCCAGCAGCCAAGTGACGGCCTCGACTACCAATGAAAAACTGTTTTTT

D gene: NA
clone size: few
J gene: TRBJ2-2
V gene: TRBV4-3
CDR3 protein: CASSQGGSVRELFF
CDR3 DNA: TGCGCCAGCAGCCAAGGGGGAAGTGTAAGGGAGCTGTTTTTT

D gene: NA
clone size: few
J gene: TRBJ2-1
V gene: TRBV21-1
CDR3 protein: CASSQRQGATNEQFF
CDR3 DNA: TGTGCCAGCAGCCAGCGACAGGGGGCGACGAATGAGCAGTTCTTC

D gene: NA
clone size: few
J gene: TRBJ1-1
V gene: TRBV10-3
CDR3 protein: CAISESRDMNTEAFF
CDR3 DNA: TGTGCCATCAGTGAGTCGCGGGACATGAACACTGAAGCTTTCTTT

D gene: TRBD2
clone size: few
J gene: TRBJ2-5
V gene: TRBV11-2
CDR3 protein: CASSLGTSQETQYF
CDR3 DNA: TGTGCCAGCAGCTTAGGGACTAGCCAAGAGACCCAGTACTTC

D gene: NA
clone size: NA
J gene: TRBJ2-1
V gene: TRBV7-8
CDR3 protein: CASSFSGYGSYNEQFF
CDR3 DNA: TGTGCCAGCAGCTTTTCAGGTTATGGCTCCTACAATGAGCAGTTCTTC

D gene: TRBD2
clone size: few
J gene: TRBJ2-1
V gene: TRBV7-2
CDR3 protein: CASSRLASYNEQFF
CDR3 DNA: TGTGCCAGCAGCCGACTAGCGTCGTACAATGAGCAGTTCTTC

D gene: NA
clone size: few
J gene: TRBJ1-2
V gene: TRBV28
CDR3 protein: CASSAPGTVGMNYGYTF
CDR3 DNA: TGTGCCAGCAGTGCGCCCGGGACGGTGGGGATGAACTATGGCTACACCTTC

D gene: NA
clone size: NA
J gene: TRBJ1-3
V gene: TRBV6-6
CDR3 protein: CASPRRPADTIYF
CDR3 DNA: TGTGCCAGCCCTAGAAGGCCGGCGGACACCATATATTTT

D gene: NA
clone size: NA
J gene: TRBJ1-1
V gene: TRBV29-1
CDR3 protein: CSVEENRGAFF
CDR3 DNA: TGCAGCGTTGAAGAAAATCGGGGAGCTTTCTTT

D gene: TRBD2
clone size: NA
J gene: TRBJ2-3
V gene: TRBV7-3
CDR3 protein: CASTTRAGGDTQYF
CDR3 DNA: TGTGCCAGCACAACCCGAGCGGGAGGGGATACGCAGTATTTT

D gene: NA
clone size: few
J gene: TRBJ2-2
V gene: TRBV2
CDR3 protein: CASNSGRDTGELFF
CDR3 DNA: TGTGCCAGCAATTCAGGGCGAGACACCGGGGAGCTGTTTTTT

D gene: TRBD2
clone size: NA
J gene: TRBJ2-1
V gene: TRBV2
CDR3 protein: CASSENGRALNEQFF
CDR3 DNA: TGTGCCAGCAGTGAAAACGGGAGGGCCTTGAATGAGCAGTTCTTC

D gene: NA
clone size: NA
J gene: TRBJ1-5
V gene: TRBV6-1
CDR3 protein: CASSEVRGEPQHF
CDR3 DNA: TGTGCCAGCAGTGAAGTGCGAGGGGAGCCCCAGCATTTT

D gene: NA
clone size: NA
J gene: TRBJ2-3
V gene: TRBV10-3
CDR3 protein: CAISESGGGPNTDTQYF
CDR3 DNA: TGTGCCATCAGTGAGTCGGGGGGCGGACCGAACACAGATACGCAGTATTTT

D gene: TRBD2
clone size: NA
J gene: TRBJ2-1
V gene: TRBV2
CDR3 protein: CASTKRVAGGWNEQFF
CDR3 DNA: TGTGCCAGCACCAAAAGGGTAGCGGGAGGGTGGAATGAGCAGTTCTTC

D gene: NA
clone size: NA
J gene: TRBJ2-7
V gene: TRBV28
CDR3 protein: CASSPGHSYEQYF
CDR3 DNA: TGTGCCAGCAGTCCGGGACACTCCTACGAGCAGTACTTC

D gene: TRBD2
clone size: few
J gene: TRBJ2-1
V gene: TRBV4-2
CDR3 protein: CASSQDRTSLYNEQFF
CDR3 DNA: TGTGCCAGCAGCCAAGATCGGACTAGCCTTTACAATGAGCAGTTCTTC

D gene: NA
clone size: NA
J gene: TRBJ2-3
V gene: TRBV5-1
CDR3 protein: CASSLVSGSTSTDTQYF
CDR3 DNA: TGCGCCAGCAGCTTGGTTTCGGGGTCGACTAGCACAGATACGCAGTATTTT

D gene: NA
clone size: NA
J gene: TRBJ2-7
V gene: TRBV6-5
CDR3 protein: CASSYSGRTYEQYF
CDR3 DNA: TGTGCCAGCAGTTACTCGGGGAGAACTTACGAGCAGTACTTC

D gene: NA
clone size: few
J gene: TRBJ2-7
V gene: TRBV6-1
CDR3 protein: CASSERGSYEQYF
CDR3 DNA: TGTGCCAGCAGTGAACGGGGGAGCTACGAGCAGTACTTC

D gene: TRBD2
clone size: NA
J gene: TRBJ2-3
V gene: TRBV5-4
CDR3 protein: CASSYRLAGTDTQYF
CDR3 DNA: TGTGCCAGCAGTTACCGACTAGCGGGCACAGATACGCAGTATTTT

D gene: TRBD1
clone size: few
J gene: TRBJ2-2
V gene: TRBV2
CDR3 protein: CASSKQGTGTGELFF
CDR3 DNA: TGTGCCAGCAGCAAACAGGGGACGGGCACCGGGGAGCTGTTTTTT